A selection of T cell receptor beta chains follows, all from one sample in a study of blood T cells in healthy people across ages. TCRdb itself ran the 5' RACE reads through MiXCR, one entry per CDR3 protein. The table shows roughly 1.7 million distinct CDR3 sequences, with around 36% occurring only once. The sample was blood. The receptors were gathered from a woman in her 30s in good health. CDR3s include the opening cysteine and the closing phenylalanine or tryptophan. The order of the fields is D gene, clone size, V gene, J gene, CDR3 protein, CDR3 DNA. The D gene is left open where the match is weak. Clone size is stated in some rows and not others, as once, few, many or a class when expanded.

D: TRBD1; size: NA; V: TRBV9; J: TRBJ1-2; CDR3: CASSITGTGGVGGYTF; DNA: TGTGCCAGCAGCATCACCGGGACAGGGGGCGTAGGTGGCTACACCTTC
D: NA; size: many; V: TRBV20-1; J: TRBJ2-7; CDR3: CSARRVSEQYF; DNA: TGCAGTGCTAGGCGGGTGAGCGAGCAGTACTTC
D: NA; size: few; V: TRBV12-3/TRBV12-4; J: TRBJ1-3; CDR3: CASSFPEWGNTIYF; DNA: TGTGCCAGCAGTTTTCCTGAGTGGGGAAACACCATATATTTT
D: NA; size: few; V: TRBV4-1; J: TRBJ1-5; CDR3: CASSRWGGSIPNQPQHF; DNA: TGCGCCAGCAGCCGGTGGGGGGGCTCCATACCGAATCAGCCCCAGCATTTT
D: NA; size: NA; V: TRBV20-1; J: TRBJ1-2; CDR3: CSASKGDYGYTF; DNA: TGCAGTGCTAGTAAGGGGGACTATGGCTACACCTTC
D: TRBD2; size: NA; V: TRBV5-4; J: TRBJ2-1; CDR3: CASSKGTSSLNEQFF; DNA: TGTGCCAGCAGCAAAGGGACTAGCAGCCTTAATGAGCAGTTCTTC
D: NA; size: many; V: TRBV6-5; J: TRBJ2-6; CDR3: CASSRGSSGANVLTF; DNA: TGCGCCAGCAGCCGGGGGAGTTCTGGGGCCAACGTCCTGACTTTC
D: NA; size: few; V: TRBV4-1; J: TRBJ2-7; CDR3: CAITMGGVDYEQYF; DNA: TGCGCCATCACGATGGGGGGAGTCGACTACGAGCAGTACTTC
D: NA; size: NA; V: TRBV27; J: TRBJ1-2; CDR3: CASSPGTLYYGYTF; DNA: TGTGCCAGCAGTCCCGGGACACTTTATTATGGCTACACCTTC
D: TRBD2; size: many; V: TRBV3-1; J: TRBJ2-7; CDR3: CASSRGREGEQYF; DNA: TGTGCCAGCAGCAGGGGCAGGGAGGGCGAGCAGTACTTC
D: TRBD2; size: many; V: TRBV29-1; J: TRBJ2-3; CDR3: CSVGLAGGPDTQYF; DNA: TGCAGCGTTGGACTAGCGGGGGGGCCAGATACGCAGTATTTT
D: NA; size: few; V: TRBV28; J: TRBJ2-7; CDR3: CASSLSLTSSYEQYF; DNA: TGTGCCAGCAGTTTAAGTTTAACGAGCTCCTACGAGCAGTACTTC
D: NA; size: NA; V: TRBV3-1; J: TRBJ1-4; CDR3: CANSQDRGGWEKLFF; DNA: TGTGCCAACAGCCAAGATCGCGGGGGTTGGGAAAAACTGTTTTTT
D: NA; size: few; V: TRBV30; J: TRBJ1-2; CDR3: CAWSVLGDYGYTF; DNA: TGTGCCTGGAGTGTACTTGGCGACTATGGCTACACCTTC
D: NA; size: few; V: TRBV4-1; J: TRBJ2-3; CDR3: CASSQSHDPFTDTQYF; DNA: TGCGCCAGCAGCCAATCACACGATCCCTTCACAGATACGCAGTATTTT
D: TRBD2; size: NA; V: TRBV2; J: TRBJ2-1; CDR3: CASSEIIAGNEQFF; DNA: TGTGCCAGCAGTGAAATAATAGCGGGGAATGAGCAGTTCTTC
D: TRBD2; size: NA; V: TRBV7-2; J: TRBJ2-1; CDR3: CASNTVGGANYNEQFF; DNA: TGTGCCAGCAACACCGTCGGGGGGGCAAACTACAATGAGCAGTTCTTC
D: NA; size: NA; V: TRBV27; J: TRBJ1-5; CDR3: CASSFSGIQSNQPQHF; DNA: TGTGCCAGCAGTTTTTCGGGGATCCAAAGCAATCAGCCCCAGCATTTT